This TCR beta chain was sequenced for a study of T cell responses to AZD1222 COVID-19 vaccine. V dropped 0 bases and J dropped 3 bases, with 11 bases sitting between them. From germline, CDR1 is MNHEY and CDR2 SVGAGI. The CDR3 is made up of 15 amino acids. Sequencing was performed with immunoSEQ multiplex PCR; in TCRdb, only in-frame clones are kept and a portion is missing. The top ten hold about 11% of the sample, which has tens of thousands of clones, 70% to 90% seen once. V and J are TRBV6-5 and TRBJ1-2; D uncertain. This receptor was identified in an adult in good health. The source material was peripheral blood, sampled on day 0 of AZD1222 vaccination. The CDR3 nucleotides read TGTGCCAGCAGTTACTCGACCGTCCAGGACTATGGCTACACCTTC. Translated, it gives CASSYSTVQDYGYTF.